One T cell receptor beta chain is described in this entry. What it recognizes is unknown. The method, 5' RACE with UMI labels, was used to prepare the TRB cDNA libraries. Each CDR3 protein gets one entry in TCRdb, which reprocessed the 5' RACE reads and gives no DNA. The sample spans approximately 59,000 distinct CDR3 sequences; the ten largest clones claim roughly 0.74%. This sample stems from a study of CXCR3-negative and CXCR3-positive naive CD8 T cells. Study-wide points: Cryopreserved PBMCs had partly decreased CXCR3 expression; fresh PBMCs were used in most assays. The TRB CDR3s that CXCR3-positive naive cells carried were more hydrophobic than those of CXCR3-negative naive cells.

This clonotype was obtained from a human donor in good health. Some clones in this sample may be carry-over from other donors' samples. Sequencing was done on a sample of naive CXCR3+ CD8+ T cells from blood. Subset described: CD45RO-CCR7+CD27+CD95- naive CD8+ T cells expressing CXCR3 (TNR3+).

CDR3 amino acids: CASSLELSYNEQFF. This chain connects TRBV7-3 to TRBJ2-1. Germline V gives CDR1 SGHTA, CDR2 FQGTGA. The CDR3 runs 14 residues.